Following are 26 T cell receptor beta chains from one sample sequenced in a study of response to subunit inactivated influenza vaccine. TCRdb fed the RT-PCR reads into MiXCR, producing one record per CDR3 protein. Here the sample spans just under 550,000 distinct CDR3 sequences, roughly a quarter being singletons. These data also featured in a second study, about T cells expressing NK-cell markers. As reported in that work: Beta-chain TCR cDNA was generated via 5'RACE template switching with UMIs.

The source material was CD4+ T cells sorted from PBMCs, sampled 11 to 12 days after vaccination. Receptor source: a man aged 45-65 years who received an inactivated influenza vaccine.

V is TRBV7-8 and J is TRBJ2-7; 9 bases match TRBD2. The CDR3 loop spans 15 amino acids. V dropped 6 bases and J dropped 2; count of bases not matched to a gene: 8. Germline lookup yields CDR1 SGHVS and CDR2 FQNEAQ. The DNA for the CDR3 is TGTGCCAGCAGTCAGGCGGGGGGGGGGCCCTACGAGCAGTACTTC. The encoded protein is CASSQAGGGPYEQYF.

This clonotype was detected only a few times. J is TRBJ2-1 and V is TRBV11-2, with a possible D match to TRBD1 (5 bases). This CDR3 is built from 18 residues. Germline CDR1 is SGHAT and CDR2 is FQNNGV. V shed 6 bases and J shed 3 bases, with 24 bases lying between them. The CDR3 sequence: CASRPIPQVQGIYNEQFF. The CDR3 DNA sequence: TGTGCCAGCAGACCAATTCCCCAGGTTCAGGGAATCTACAATGAGCAGTTCTTC.

There are a few counts of this clonotype. This rearrangement joins TRBV4-2 to TRBJ1-2; no definite D call. Germline V CDR1 and CDR2: LGHNA, YNFKEQ. The CDR3 has 14 amino acids. V shed 1 base and J shed 0 bases, with 6 bases lying between them. CDR3 residues: CASSQVAANYGYTF. The CDR3 nucleotides are TGTGCCAGCAGCCAAGTCGCGGCTAACTATGGCTACACCTTC.

The rearrangement uses TRBV19 and TRBJ2-1, with TRBD2 as a possible D gene (6 bases). The CDR3 length is 16 residues. The V end lost 0 bases, the J end lost 9 bases, and 18 bases lay between the germline ends. CDR1 and CDR2 from the germline V gene are LNHDA and SQIVND (reference sequence). The CDR3 DNA reads as TGTGCCAGTAGTATAGAGGCCTCTTACTGGGGAGGTGAGCAGTTCTTC. Its translation is CASSIEASYWGGEQFF.

V and J are TRBV20-1 and TRBJ2-3; 13 bases fit TRBD2. J gave up 3 bases and V 6 bases, and 6 bases lay outside the gene matches. There are 15 residues in the CDR3. The germline gives CDR1 DFQATT, CDR2 SNEGSKA (reference sequence). CDR3 protein: CSASQGLAGTDTQYF. In nucleotides, the CDR3 is TGCAGTGCCAGCCAGGGACTAGCGGGAACAGATACGCAGTATTTT.

This clonotype was counted once. The chain is built from TRBV20-1 and TRBJ2-3, with 10 bases identical to TRBD2. J gave up 0 bases and V 6 bases, and 3 bases lay outside the gene matches. The CDR3 loop spans 14 amino acids. CDR1 and CDR2 (germline): DFQATT, SNEGSKA (reference sequence). CDR3 nucleotides: TGCAGTGCCACTAGCGGGACAAGCACAGATACGCAGTATTTT. It translates to CSATSGTSTDTQYF.

There are a few counts of this clonotype. The rearrangement joins TRBV6-5 to TRBJ1-1; TRBD1 matches at 7 bases. The CDR3 is 17 amino acids. The J segment lost 0 bases and the V segment lost 0 bases, leaving 7 bases of the junction unmatched. Germline loops: CDR1 MNHEY, CDR2 SVGAGI. CDR3 DNA: TGTGCCAGCAGTTACTCTTCCCTAACAGGGGTGAACACTGAAGCTTTCTTT. Its translation is CASSYSSLTGVNTEAFF.

The chain uses TRBV7-2 and TRBJ1-5; D remains ambiguous. Trimming stripped 5 bases from V and 0 bases from J, with 8 bases between. CDR3 length: 14 amino acids. Germline CDR1 is SGHTA and CDR2 is FQGNSA. The CDR3 spells CASSDGPSNQPQHF. For the CDR3, the DNA is TGTGCCAGCAGCGACGGACCTAGCAATCAGCCCCAGCATTTT.

A few counts support this clonotype. The V gene is TRBV20-1, the J gene TRBJ2-6, with a weak D call TRBD1 (6 bases). CDR3 length equals 16 residues. V was shortened by 0 bases and J by 0 bases, with 9 bases between the two germline ends. Germline CDR1 DFQATT, CDR2 SNEGSKA (reference sequence). CDR3 in DNA: TGCAGTGCTAGAGATACGACAGGCTCTGGGGCCAACGTCCTGACTTTC. Protein product: CSARDTTGSGANVLTF.

This clonotype was observed a single time. The chain combines TRBV7-3 with TRBJ2-3; 14 nucleotides match TRBD2. CDR1 SGHTA and CDR2 FQGTGA come from the germline V gene. V was pared by 5 bases and J by 5 bases, with 12 bases of the junction left unmatched. There are 18 residues in the CDR3. The CDR3 protein is CASSQIPGLAGAVDTQYF. CDR3 in DNA: TGTGCCAGCAGCCAAATCCCGGGACTAGCGGGAGCTGTAGATACGCAGTATTTT.

This clonotype was found a few times. This sequence joins TRBV5-1 and TRBJ1-4, with 9 positions matching TRBD1. This CDR3 is 14 amino acids long. V was clipped by 4 bases and J by 7 bases; unmatched bases: 5. From germline, CDR1 is SGHRS and CDR2 YFSETQ. This chain's CDR3 is CASSTQGASEKLFF. The CDR3 DNA reads as TGCGCCAGCAGCACACAGGGGGCGAGTGAAAAACTGTTTTTT.

The gene calls are TRBV4-2 and TRBJ1-1, with TRBD1 as a possible D gene (6 bases). This CDR3 spans 15 amino acids. CDR1 and CDR2 (germline): LGHNA, YNFKEQ. Trimming removed 0 bases at V and 6 bases at J, with 14 bases between. The CDR3 protein is CASSQEGGGSAEAFF. The CDR3 region has the DNA TGTGCCAGCAGCCAAGAGGGCGGGGGCAGTGCTGAAGCTTTCTTT.

This chain joins TRBV20-1 and TRBJ2-1; perhaps TRBD2 as D (6 bases). The CDR3 length is 16 residues. Germline CDR1 reads DFQATT; CDR2 reads SNEGSKA (reference sequence). Trimming pared 3 bases from V and 0 bases from J, leaving 15 bases between. CDR3 nucleotides: TGCAGTGCTAGTCGACTAGGAAAAGGCTCCTACAATGAGCAGTTCTTC. The encoded protein is CSASRLGKGSYNEQFF.

V and J are TRBV6-2 or TRBV6-3 and TRBJ2-7, with 12 positions matching TRBD2. This CDR3 is 17 amino acids long. V dropped 4 bases and J dropped 2; count of bases not matched to a gene: 9. Germline CDR1 is MNHEY and CDR2 is SVGEGT. The DNA of the CDR3 is TGTGCCAGCAGTTCGCTGTGGGCTAGCGGGAGGGCCTACGAGCAGTACTTC. It codes for CASSSLWASGRAYEQYF.

V and J are TRBV20-1 and TRBJ1-1; D is possibly TRBD1 (5 bases). This CDR3 comprises 13 residues. CDR1 and CDR2 (germline): DFQATT, SNEGSKA (reference sequence). The ends were cut back, 6 bases at V and 2 bases at J, with 13 bases in the middle. CDR3 DNA sequence: TGCAGTGCCCGGTACGGGGGAAACACTGAAGCTTTCTTT. It specifies CSARYGGNTEAFF.

This clonotype was observed many times. The chain couples TRBV29-1 to TRBJ2-3, with TRBD2 matching 12 bases. V shed 6 bases, J shed 3 bases, and the junction held 7 bases outside the gene matches. CDR3 length: 15 amino acids. From germline, CDR1 is SQVTM and CDR2 ANQGSEA. For the CDR3, the DNA is TGCAGCGTAAGACTAGCGGGGGAAGGTACAGATACGCAGTATTTT. It is translated as CSVRLAGEGTDTQYF.

CDR3 in amino acids: CASSLLSGSVDEQYF. In DNA form, the CDR3 reads TGTGCCAGCAGCCTTCTTAGCGGGAGCGTCGACGAGCAGTACTTC. The V call is TRBV11-1, the J call TRBJ2-7; the match to TRBD2 covers 9 bases. CDR1 is SGHAT, CDR2 FQDESV, per germline (reference sequence). The CDR3 runs 15 residues. V dropped 5 bases and J dropped 5; count of bases not matched to a gene: 10.

This clonotype was detected many times. The genes are TRBV2 and TRBJ1-4; tentative D call: TRBD1 (6 bases). Germline values: CDR1 SNHLY, CDR2 FYNNEI. The CDR3 consists of 12 residues. The V end lost 8 bases, the J end lost 8 bases, and 12 bases lay between the germline ends. In nucleotides, the CDR3 is TGTGCCAGCCGTAAACAGGGCGAAAAACTGTTTTTT. It encodes CASRKQGEKLFF.

For the CDR3, the DNA is TGTGCCAGCAGCGTAGGACAGGGGCCCTACAATGAGCAGTTCTTC. This sequence encodes CASSVGQGPYNEQFF. This chain links TRBV9 with TRBJ2-1; TRBD1 aligns across 8 bases. Per germline, CDR1 SGDLS and CDR2 YYNGEE. This CDR3 spans 15 amino acids. V gave up 0 bases and J gave up 2 bases; unmatched junction bases: 1.

This clonotype has a handful of counts. CDR3 in DNA: TGCAGTGGGGAGCGGGAGGGCACAGATACGCAGTATTTT. Translating gives CSGEREGTDTQYF. The gene calls are TRBV20-1 and TRBJ2-3; 9 nucleotides line up with TRBD2. The germline gives CDR1 DFQATT, CDR2 SNEGSKA (reference sequence). The CDR3 spans 13 residues. Trimming removed 7 bases from V and 1 base from J; junction bases left unmatched: 3.

This clonotype was counted ten times or more. V gene TRBV12-3 or TRBV12-4 combines with J gene TRBJ2-7; TRBD2 matches at 10 bases. The CDR3 is 14 amino acids. With V trimmed by 6 bases and J by 11 bases, 13 bases remained unmatched. In nucleotides, the CDR3 is TGTGCCAGCAGCTGGACAGTAAGCGGGGGGGGGAAGTACTTC. Encoded protein: CASSWTVSGGGKYF.

The chain combines TRBV5-5 with TRBJ2-7, with TRBD2 as a possible D gene (6 bases). Germline loops: CDR1 SGHKS, CDR2 YYEKEE (reference sequence). V dropped 4 bases and J dropped 0 bases, with 17 bases sitting between them. This CDR3 spans 16 amino acids. CDR3 region: CASSVSRAGSSYEQYF. CDR3 coding DNA: TGTGCCAGCAGCGTTTCCCGTGCCGGGAGCTCCTACGAGCAGTACTTC.

Ten or more counts support this clonotype. The V call is TRBV10-3, the J call TRBJ1-2, with 11 bases lining up with TRBD1. The CDR3 covers 13 residues. Germline V gives CDR1 ENHRY, CDR2 SYGVKD. Trimming removed 5 bases from V and 7 bases from J; junction bases left unmatched: 3. The CDR3 bases are TGTGCCATCAGTCCCGGGACAGGGGGTGGCTACACCTTC. Its protein is CAISPGTGGGYTF.

The chain recombines TRBV4-3 with TRBJ2-1; D assignment may be TRBD1 or TRBD2 (5 bases each). V lost 1 base and J 9 bases, leaving 19 bases between the germline ends. There are 16 residues in the CDR3. CDR1 and CDR2 from the germline V gene are LGHNA and YSLEER. The CDR3 reads CASSQGAGVRDSEQFF. In DNA form, the CDR3 reads TGCGCCAGCAGCCAAGGGGCCGGGGTTAGAGACAGTGAGCAGTTCTTC.

The chain recombines TRBV5-6 with TRBJ2-3; 7 bases match TRBD1. Germline loops: CDR1 SGHDT, CDR2 YYEEEE. The trim removed 3 bases at V and 2 bases at J, leaving 18 bases unmatched. This CDR3 has 19 amino acids. The CDR3 sequence is CASSSRDQETGINTDTQYF. The CDR3 DNA reads as TGTGCCAGCAGCTCACGGGATCAAGAGACAGGGATTAACACAGATACGCAGTATTTT.

This clonotype was counted between two and nine times. At one end the junction does not follow the germline gene, possibly because of a read error. The chain combines TRBV10-3 with TRBJ1-3, with D possibly matching TRBD1 (6 bases). Germline V gives CDR1 ENHRY, CDR2 SYGVKD. This CDR3 has 13 residues. The CDR3 here is CAISRDTSNPCSF. In DNA form, the CDR3 reads TGTGCCATCAGCCGGGACACATCTAACCCTTGCTCGTTT.